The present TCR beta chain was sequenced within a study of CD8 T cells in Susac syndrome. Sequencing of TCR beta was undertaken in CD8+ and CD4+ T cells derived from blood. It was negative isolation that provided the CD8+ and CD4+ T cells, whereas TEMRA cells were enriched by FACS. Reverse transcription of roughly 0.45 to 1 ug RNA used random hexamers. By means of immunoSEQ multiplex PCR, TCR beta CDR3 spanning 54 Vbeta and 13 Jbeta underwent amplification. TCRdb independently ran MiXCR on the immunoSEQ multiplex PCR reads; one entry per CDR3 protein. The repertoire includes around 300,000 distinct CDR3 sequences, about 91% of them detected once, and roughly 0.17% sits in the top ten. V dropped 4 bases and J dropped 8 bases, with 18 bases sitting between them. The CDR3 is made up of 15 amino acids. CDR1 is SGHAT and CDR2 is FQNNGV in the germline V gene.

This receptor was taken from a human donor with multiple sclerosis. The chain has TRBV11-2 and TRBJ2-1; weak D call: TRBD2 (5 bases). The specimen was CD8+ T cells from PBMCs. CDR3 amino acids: CASSSDYPLQYEQFF. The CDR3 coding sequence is TGTGCCAGCAGCTCAGACTACCCGTTGCAATATGAGCAGTTCTTC.